The T cell receptor beta chain under discussion was sequenced for a study of human T cells and chemical hapten exposure. Trimming removed 5 bases from V and 3 bases from J; junction bases left unmatched: 6. This CDR3 has 13 residues. From germline, CDR1 is SQVTM and CDR2 ANQGSEA. Time point in this sample: patch test 1, 2 weeks after DPC sensitization. Treatment: therapeutic diphenylcyclopropenone sensitization with weekly scalp DPC. TCRdb independently ran MiXCR on the RACE reads; one entry per CDR3 protein. The data contain around 380,000 distinct CDR3 sequences, nearly 5% of them singletons. This TCR was sampled from a woman aged 45-65 years with alopecia areata. Some clones in this sample may be carry-over from other donors' samples. The rearrangement uses TRBV29-1 and TRBJ2-7, with TRBD1 matching over 8 bases. The sequences come from whole blood, collected in connection with sensitization to the hapten diphenylcyclopropenone (DPC). The CDR3 loop reads CSVSTGENYEQYF. The CDR3 DNA sequence: TGCAGCGTTTCGACAGGGGAGAACTACGAGCAGTACTTC.